The sequence of this TCR beta chain was determined in a study of blood T cell repertoires in COVID-19. Method: immunoSEQ multiplex PCR; TCRdb's copy keeps in-frame clones and lacks some. The table includes roughly 240,000 clones, approximately 85% detected once. CDR1 and CDR2 (germline): LNHDA, SQIVND (reference sequence). Trimming removed 4 bases at V and 5 bases at J, with 12 bases between. This CDR3 region has 14 residues. Sequencing input: peripheral blood. The clonotype comes from a middle-aged man with COVID-19, enrolled during active disease. V and J are TRBV19 and TRBJ2-1; perhaps TRBD1 as D (6 bases). The CDR3 DNA reads as TGTGCCAGTAGTAAGGGGGTGCAGGACAATGAGCAGTTCTTC. This encodes CASSKGVQDNEQFF.